This T cell receptor (beta chain) was observed in a study of cytomegalovirus exposure and HLA in healthy donors. The ends lost 5 bases at V and 4 bases at J; junction bases unmatched: 5. The germline V gene encodes CDR1 MDHEN and CDR2 SYDVKM. The CDR3 totals 15 residues. 60 Vbeta and 13 Jbeta primers were used in PCR. Profiling relied on immunoSEQ multiplex PCR, and the TCRdb table lists in-frame clones only, not all of them. The table lists about 90,000 clones, more than 55% of them singletons. As for this clone: The antigen is unknown.

General study findings and limits: Some V segments could not be told apart, so they were left out, TRBV6-2 and TRBV6-3 among them. The authors later linked a missense DCLRE1C variant to TCR beta V- and J-gene trimming. Earlier analysis yielded a pattern in which most TCR beta V segments were productive about 90% or about 30% of the time. The study listed roughly 160 cytomegalovirus-associated TCR beta chains.

The chain combines TRBV28 with TRBJ1-5; 10 bases agree with TRBD1. This clonotype was obtained from a woman between 50 and 59 years old in good health and CMV-seropositive. Sequenced input: PBMCs. CDR3 residues: CASSTGQGRNQPQHF. CDR3 DNA: TGTGCCAGCAGTACGGGACAGGGGAGGAATCAGCCCCAGCATTTT.